Listed here are 12 T cell receptor beta chains from one sample, sequenced in a study of T cell repertoires in cytomegalovirus infection (dated by TCRdb to about 2019). The reads were generated on an Illumina HiSeq 1500. TCRdb reprocessed the public reads (quality trimming at Q25 with fastp, clone calling with MiXCR) and kept in-frame beta chains. Rows merge per CDR3 protein into single entries with the most common DNA and genes. The table for this sample lists a few hundred thousand distinct CDR3 sequences; 40% of them were counted only once. The top ten clonotypes cover 48% of the sample. These receptors are not linked to any known antigen. The treatment or condition tag for this specimen amounts to: in vitro stimulation with specific CMV peptide epitopes to enrich CMV-specific T cells. The starting material was cultured PBMCs, obtained from culture after CMV antigen stimulation. Receptors originate from a human donor in good health (CMV status not recorded). Some clones in this sample may be carry-over from other donors' samples.

This chain uses TRBV7-2 with TRBJ2-1; either TRBD1 or TRBD2 may supply D (5 bases each). The CDR3 extends over 17 amino acids. Trimming took off 2 bases at V and 0 bases at J, with 14 bases between the two ends. CDR1 is SGHTA and CDR2 is FQGNSA in the germline V gene. The CDR3 DNA reads TGTGCCAGCAGCTTAATGGGACCGACCTTCTCCTACAATGAGCAGTTCTTC. Amino acids: CASSLMGPTFSYNEQFF.

The V call is TRBV4-1, the J call TRBJ2-2; D remains unclear. Deletions cut 6 bases from V and 1 base from J, with 9 bases between. The V gene's germline CDR1 is MGHRA and CDR2 YSYEKL. The CDR3 consists of 14 residues. CDR3 sequence reads: CASRLNRNTGELFF. DNA for the CDR3: TGCGCCAGCAGATTGAATAGGAACACCGGGGAGCTGTTTTTT.

This clonotype was recorded a few times. The chain combines TRBV6-1 with TRBJ1-5; no clear D. With 5 bases removed from V and 4 bases from J, the gap between germline ends came to 9 bases. The germline V gene has CDR1 MNHNS and CDR2 SASEGT. The CDR3 is made up of 13 amino acids. The CDR3 nucleotides are TGTGCCAGCAGTCTCACAAAGAATCAGCCCCAGCATTTT. Its translation is CASSLTKNQPQHF.

The gene calls are TRBV2 and TRBJ2-1; tentative D call: TRBD2 (6 bases). CDR3 length: 19 residues. Trimming pared 4 bases from V and 0 bases from J, leaving 22 bases between. The germline V gene encodes CDR1 SNHLY and CDR2 FYNNEI. CDR3 residues: CASSGVQLGGRSSYNEQFF. The CDR3 DNA reads TGTGCCAGCAGTGGTGTTCAGTTGGGAGGACGAAGCTCCTACAATGAGCAGTTCTTC.

CDR3 nucleotide sequence: TGCGCCAGCAGCCAAGGATGGACTAGCGGGAGCGAGCAGTACTTC. Encoded protein: CASSQGWTSGSEQYF. V usage is TRBV4-3 and J usage is TRBJ2-7; 13 bases agree with TRBD2. Per germline, CDR1 LGHNA and CDR2 YSLEER. J was trimmed by 6 bases and V by 1 base; bases with no gene match: 3. This CDR3 is built from 15 residues.

There are a few counts of this clonotype. The chain is built from TRBV7-8 and TRBJ2-3, with unresolved D. V gave up 1 base and J gave up 0 bases, with 11 bases separating them. Per the germline V gene, CDR1 is SGHVS and CDR2 is FQNEAQ. The length of the CDR3 is 16 residues. The CDR3 protein is CASSLVPPRSTDTQYF. CDR3 DNA sequence: TGTGCCAGCAGCTTAGTTCCCCCACGAAGCACAGATACGCAGTATTTT.

This clonotype was observed many times. The chain joins TRBV7-2 to TRBJ1-3, with 7 positions matching TRBD1. V lost 1 base to trimming and J lost 1 base; unmatched junction nucleotides: 4. The CDR3 is 16 amino acids. CDR1 and CDR2 from the germline V gene are SGHTA and FQGNSA. The CDR3 is CASSLGPGQSGNTIYF. For the CDR3, the DNA is TGTGCCAGCAGCTTAGGACCGGGACAGTCTGGAAACACCATATATTTT. Complete variable domain (other parts from reference TRBV7-2 and TRBJ1-3): GAGVSQSPSNKVTEKGKDVELRCDPISGHTALYWYRQSLGQGLEFLIYFQGNSAPDKSGLPSDRFSAERTGGSVSTLTIQRTQQEDSAVYLCASSLGPGQSGNTIYFGEGSWLTVV.

V gene TRBV11-2 combines with J gene TRBJ2-7; maybe TRBD1 (5 bases). V was trimmed by 7 bases and J by 6 bases, leaving 22 bases between them. Germline CDR1 SGHAT, CDR2 FQNNGV. The CDR3 consists of 15 residues. This CDR3 reads CASISTLRWGSEQYF. The CDR3 DNA sequence: TGTGCCAGCATTTCGACCCTCAGGTGGGGCTCCGAGCAGTACTTC.

The J gene is TRBJ2-5, the V gene TRBV7-3, with D tentatively TRBD2 (6 bases). The CDR3 covers 13 residues. V was clipped by 8 bases and J by 3 bases, with 13 bases between them. Per germline, CDR1 SGHTA and CDR2 FQGTGA. The CDR3 bases are TGTGCCAGCGGCCTTTGGGGGGAAGAGACCCAGTACTTC. Amino acids: CASGLWGEETQYF. The variable domain in full, with the rest retrieved from reference TRBV7-3 and TRBJ2-5, is GAGVSQTPSNKVTEKGKYVELRCDPISGHTALYWYRQSLGQGPEFLIYFQGTGAADDSGLPNDRFFAVRPEGSVSTLKIQRTERGDSAVYLCASGLWGEETQYFGPGTRLLVL.

The rearrangement uses TRBV29-1 and TRBJ2-3; 9 bases line up with TRBD2. The CDR3 runs to 14 residues. Germline assignment: CDR1 SQVTM and CDR2 ANQGSEA. V lost 4 bases and J lost 5; bases outside the gene matches: 7. CDR3 residues: CSVAAGGRGDTQYF. DNA for the CDR3: TGCAGCGTTGCCGCGGGGGGGCGGGGAGATACGCAGTATTTT.

This clonotype was found many times. The rearrangement uses TRBV4-3 and TRBJ2-7, with TRBD2 as a possible D gene (7 bases). The ends were cut back, 0 bases at V and 3 bases at J, with 21 bases in the middle. Germline CDR1 is LGHNA and CDR2 is YSLEER. The CDR3 loop spans 18 amino acids. The CDR3 nucleotides are TGCGCCAGCAGCCAAGAAGTCGGGGTGGGGGCGGGGGACTACGAGCAGTACTTC. Protein sequence: CASSQEVGVGAGDYEQYF.

This clonotype was seen a handful of times. V is TRBV7-2 and J is TRBJ1-2; no firm D call. V was clipped by 3 bases and J by 4 bases, with 9 bases between them. There are 13 residues in the CDR3. The V gene's germline CDR1 is SGHTA and CDR2 FQGNSA. CDR3 nucleotides: TGTGCCAGCAGCTTGTACTTCGGCTATGGCTACACCTTC. Protein product: CASSLYFGYGYTF.